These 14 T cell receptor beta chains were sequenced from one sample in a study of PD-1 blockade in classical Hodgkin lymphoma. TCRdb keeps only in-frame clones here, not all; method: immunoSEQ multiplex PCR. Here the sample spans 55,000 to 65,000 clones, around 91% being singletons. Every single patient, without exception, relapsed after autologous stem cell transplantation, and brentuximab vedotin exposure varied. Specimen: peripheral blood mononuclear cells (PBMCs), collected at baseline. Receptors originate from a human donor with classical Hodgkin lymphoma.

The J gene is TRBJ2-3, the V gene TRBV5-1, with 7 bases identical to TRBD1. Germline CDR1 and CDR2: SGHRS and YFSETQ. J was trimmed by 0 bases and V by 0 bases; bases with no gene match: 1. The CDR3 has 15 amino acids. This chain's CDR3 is CASSLEGQSTDTQYF. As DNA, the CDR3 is TGCGCCAGCAGCTTGGAGGGACAGAGCACAGATACGCAGTATTTT.

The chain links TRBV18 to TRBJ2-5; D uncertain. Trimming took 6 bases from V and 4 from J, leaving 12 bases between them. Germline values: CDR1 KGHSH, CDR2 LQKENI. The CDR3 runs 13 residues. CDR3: CASSLNSGETQYF. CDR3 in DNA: TGTGCCAGCTCCCTAAACTCCGGAGAGACCCAGTACTTC.

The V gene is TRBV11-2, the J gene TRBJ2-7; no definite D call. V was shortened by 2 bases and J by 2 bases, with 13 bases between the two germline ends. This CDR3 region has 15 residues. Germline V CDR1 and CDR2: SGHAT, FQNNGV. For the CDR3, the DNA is TGTGCCAGCAGCTTAACCAAAAACAGTCCCTACGAGCAGTACTTC. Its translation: CASSLTKNSPYEQYF. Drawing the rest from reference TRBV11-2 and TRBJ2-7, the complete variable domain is EAGVAQSPRYKIIEKRQSVAFWCNPISGHATLYWYQQILGQGPKLLIQFQNNGVVDDSQLPKDRFSAERLKGVDSTLKIQPAKLEDSAVYLCASSLTKNSPYEQYFGPGTRLTVT.

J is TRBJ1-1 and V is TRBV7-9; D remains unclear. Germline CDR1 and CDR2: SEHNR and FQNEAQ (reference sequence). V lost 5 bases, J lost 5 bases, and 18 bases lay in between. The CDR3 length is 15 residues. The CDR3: CASSPVRALGTEAFF. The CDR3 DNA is TGTGCCAGCAGCCCGGTTCGGGCCCTAGGTACTGAAGCTTTCTTT.

The CDR3 DNA reads TGTGCCAGTAGTTGGACAGGCTACACTGAAGCTTTCTTT. Translated, it gives CASSWTGYTEAFF. V gene TRBV19 combines with J gene TRBJ1-1; 7 bases align to TRBD1. The ends lost 5 bases at V and 3 bases at J; junction bases unmatched: 3. The length of the CDR3 is 13 residues. The germline V gene has CDR1 LNHDA and CDR2 SQIVND (reference sequence).

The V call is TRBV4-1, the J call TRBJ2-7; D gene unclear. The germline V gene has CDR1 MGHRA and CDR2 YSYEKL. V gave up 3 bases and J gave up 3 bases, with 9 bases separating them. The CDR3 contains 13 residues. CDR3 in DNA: TGCGCCAGCAGCCAGCAGCTCAACTACGAGCAGTACTTC. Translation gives CASSQQLNYEQYF.

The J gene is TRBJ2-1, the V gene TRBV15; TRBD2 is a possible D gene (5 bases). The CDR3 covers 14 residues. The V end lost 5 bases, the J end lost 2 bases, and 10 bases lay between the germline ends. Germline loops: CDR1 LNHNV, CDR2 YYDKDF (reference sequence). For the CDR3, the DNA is TGTGCCACCAGCTACCGAGGGACCTACAATGAGCAGTTCTTC. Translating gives CATSYRGTYNEQFF. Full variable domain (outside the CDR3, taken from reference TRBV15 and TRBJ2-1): DAMVIQNPRYQVTQFGKPVTLSCSQTLNHNVMYWYQQKSSQAPKLLFHYYDKDFNNEADTPDNFQSRRPNTSFCFLDIRSPGLGDTAMYLCATSYRGTYNEQFFGPGTRLTVL.

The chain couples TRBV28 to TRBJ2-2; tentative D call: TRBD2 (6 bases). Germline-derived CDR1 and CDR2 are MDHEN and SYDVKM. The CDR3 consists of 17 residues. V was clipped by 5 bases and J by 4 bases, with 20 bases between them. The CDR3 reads CASSPSRWGVATGELFF. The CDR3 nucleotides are TGTGCCAGCAGTCCCTCTCGGTGGGGGGTTGCCACCGGGGAGCTGTTTTTT.

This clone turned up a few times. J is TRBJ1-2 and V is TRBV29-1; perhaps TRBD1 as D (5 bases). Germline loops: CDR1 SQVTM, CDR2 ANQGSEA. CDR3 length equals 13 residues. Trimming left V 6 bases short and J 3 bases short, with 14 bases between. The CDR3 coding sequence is TGCAGCGTCGGGACGCAAGTCTACTATGGCTACACCTTC. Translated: CSVGTQVYYGYTF.

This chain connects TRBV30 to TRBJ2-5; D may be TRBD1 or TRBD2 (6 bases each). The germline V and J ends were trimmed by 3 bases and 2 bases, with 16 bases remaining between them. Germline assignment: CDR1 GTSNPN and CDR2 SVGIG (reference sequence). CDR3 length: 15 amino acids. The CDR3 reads CAWSAGGGRQETQYF. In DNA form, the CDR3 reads TGTGCCTGGAGCGCCGGGGGCGGAAGGCAAGAGACCCAGTACTTC.

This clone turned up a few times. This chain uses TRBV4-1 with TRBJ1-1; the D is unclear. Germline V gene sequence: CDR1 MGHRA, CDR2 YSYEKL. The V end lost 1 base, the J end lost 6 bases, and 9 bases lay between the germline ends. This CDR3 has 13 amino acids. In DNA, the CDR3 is TGCGCCAGCAGCCAAGTTCAAGGTCCTGAAGCTTTCTTT. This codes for CASSQVQGPEAFF.

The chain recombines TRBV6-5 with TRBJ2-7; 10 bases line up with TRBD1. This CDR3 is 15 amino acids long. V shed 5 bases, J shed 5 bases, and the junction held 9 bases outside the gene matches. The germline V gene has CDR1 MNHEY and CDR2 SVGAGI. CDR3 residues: CASSAVRDRGHEQYF. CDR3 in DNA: TGTGCCAGCAGTGCCGTCCGGGACAGGGGCCACGAGCAGTACTTC.

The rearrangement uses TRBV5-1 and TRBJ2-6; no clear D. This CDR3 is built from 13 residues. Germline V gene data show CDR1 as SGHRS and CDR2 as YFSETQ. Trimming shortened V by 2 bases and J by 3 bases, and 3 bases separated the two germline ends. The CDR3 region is CASSFFGANVLTF. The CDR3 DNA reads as TGCGCCAGCAGCTTCTTTGGGGCCAACGTCCTGACTTTC.

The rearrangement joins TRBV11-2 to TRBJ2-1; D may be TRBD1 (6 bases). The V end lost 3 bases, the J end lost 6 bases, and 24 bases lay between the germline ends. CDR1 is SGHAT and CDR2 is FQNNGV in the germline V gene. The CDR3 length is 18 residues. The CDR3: CASSLYKLQGFRGNEQFF. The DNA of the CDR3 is TGTGCCAGCAGCTTGTACAAACTACAGGGTTTCAGAGGCAATGAGCAGTTCTTC.